A single sample is the source of the 2 T cell receptor beta chains below, sequenced in a study of early T cells in non-severe SARS-CoV-2 infection. Via MiXCR, TCRdb re-called the 5' RACE reads, giving one row per CDR3 protein. The data show roughly 63,000 distinct CDR3 sequences, approximately 12% seen once. Material: whole blood. These receptors were collected from an adult who was a healthcare worker with PCR-confirmed SARS-CoV-2 infection or an uninfected control (not recorded which).

This clonotype showed up many times. J is TRBJ2-5 and V is TRBV6-2 or TRBV6-3, with 9 bases matching TRBD2. J was trimmed by 1 base and V by 2 bases; bases with no gene match: 5. Per germline, CDR1 MNHEY and CDR2 SVGEGT. This CDR3 has 16 residues. CDR3 sequence reads: CASSYSSGGLQETQYF. CDR3 sequence (DNA): TGTGCCAGCAGTTACAGTAGCGGGGGCCTCCAAGAGACCCAGTACTTC.

The table lists this clonotype with many counts. The rearrangement links TRBV7-6 to TRBJ2-7; D is possibly TRBD2 (6 bases). Germline V gives CDR1 SGHVS, CDR2 FNYEAQ. The CDR3 consists of 18 residues. V shed 0 bases and J shed 0 bases, with 18 bases lying between them. The CDR3 protein is CASSLAPPGEQISYEQYF. The CDR3 coding sequence is TGTGCCAGCAGCTTAGCGCCGCCGGGAGAACAGATCTCCTACGAGCAGTACTTC.